One sample yielded the 20 T cell receptor beta chains listed below, sequenced in a study of beta chain features in type 1 diabetes. Study conclusions and caveats: Shortening that was moderate but significant affected the TCRB CDR3s of Type 1 diabetes patients in all four CD4+ subsets.

What was sequenced were expressed TCRB transcripts, since all of the isolated RNA had been reverse transcribed. Assay: immunoSEQ multiplex PCR; the TCRdb copy retains only in-frame clones and omits some. The sample lists 200,000 to 300,000 clones; approximately 11% were seen once. Their recognized antigens are unknown. Specimen: naive CD4+ T cells from blood. These receptors were collected from a man aged 25 to 40 with type 1 diabetes.

This chain connects TRBV28 to TRBJ1-1, with D perhaps TRBD1 (5 bases). Deletions cut 11 bases from V and 3 bases from J, with 16 bases between. This CDR3 spans 13 amino acids. Germline CDR1 is MDHEN and CDR2 is SYDVKM. The DNA of the CDR3 is TGTGCCTGCCATCCCCCGGGGGACACTGAAGCTTTCTTT. Translating it yields CACHPPGDTEAFF.

With regard to this clone: A read error may account for a junction end that differs from germline. The V call is TRBV6-1, the J call TRBJ2-1; 14 bases line up with TRBD2. Germline CDR1 and CDR2: MNHNS and SASEGT. This CDR3 spans 13 amino acids. In nucleotides, the CDR3 is TGTGCCAGCAGGGGACTAGCGGGGGACCTTAACATCTTC. Amino acids: CASRGLAGDLNIF.

A single count supports this clone. This chain uses TRBV27 with TRBJ2-2; 7 bases map to TRBD1. Germline CDR1 and CDR2: MNHEY and SMNVEV (reference sequence). J lost 4 bases, V lost 2 bases, and 7 bases had no gene match. There are 16 residues in the CDR3. CDR3 region: CASSLVAGGSTGELFF. The CDR3 region has the DNA TGTGCCAGCAGTTTAGTGGCAGGGGGAAGCACCGGGGAGCTGTTTTTT.

The chain uses TRBV5-1 and TRBJ2-1; a weak D match, TRBD2 (5 bases). CDR1 and CDR2 (germline): SGHRS, YFSETQ. V dropped 0 bases and J dropped 12 bases, with 16 bases sitting between them. CDR3 length equals 14 residues. The CDR3 bases are TGCGCCAGCAGCTTGGTCTCCATGCGGGCGTTGCAGTTCTTC. Its protein product is CASSLVSMRALQFF.

This clone was seen a handful of times. The chain recombines TRBV28 with TRBJ2-3, with D possibly matching TRBD2 (6 bases). V dropped 5 bases and J dropped 2 bases, with 17 bases sitting between them. The CDR3 extends over 16 amino acids. From germline, CDR1 is MDHEN and CDR2 SYDVKM. Written as DNA, the CDR3 is TGTGCCAGCAGTGGAATACGACTAGGGGACACAGATACGCAGTATTTT. This codes for CASSGIRLGDTDTQYF.

This clone was seen only a few times. The rearrangement uses TRBV5-4 and TRBJ2-3; TRBD2 matches 7 bases. The trim removed 4 bases at V and 3 bases at J, leaving 11 bases unmatched. The CDR3 sequence is 16 residues long. Germline CDR1 is SGHNT and CDR2 is YYREEE (reference sequence). The DNA for the CDR3 is TGTGCCAGCAGCCTCCCGAGGGGAGGGATGACAGATACGCAGTATTTT. Protein: CASSLPRGGMTDTQYF.

This clone was seen only a few times. The rearrangement uses TRBV5-1 and TRBJ2-7, with 7 bases that match TRBD1. Per the germline V gene, CDR1 is SGHRS and CDR2 is YFSETQ. This CDR3 has 14 amino acids. Trimming removed 0 bases from V and 1 base from J; junction bases left unmatched: 1. CDR3 sequence: CASSLDRGSYEQYF. CDR3 DNA: TGCGCCAGCAGCTTGGACAGGGGATCCTACGAGCAGTACTTC.

This clone was counted a few times. The rearrangement links TRBV27 to TRBJ2-3; D is perhaps TRBD1 (7 bases). This CDR3 spans 13 amino acids. Trimming removed 3 bases at V and 6 bases at J, with 10 bases between. Germline values: CDR1 MNHEY, CDR2 SMNVEV (reference sequence). In nucleotides, the CDR3 is TGTGCCAGCAGTTTCAGGGGGGTGGATACGCAGTATTTT. This codes for CASSFRGVDTQYF.

The chain combines TRBV5-4 with TRBJ1-5; 7 nucleotides match TRBD1. With V trimmed by 4 bases and J by 4 bases, 5 bases remained unmatched. The CDR3 is 14 residues long. CDR1 is SGHNT and CDR2 is YYREEE in the germline V gene (reference sequence). CDR3 loop: CASSGPGQNQPQHF. The CDR3 DNA is TGTGCCAGCAGCGGTCCGGGACAGAATCAGCCCCAGCATTTT. Full variable domain (outside the CDR3, taken from reference TRBV5-4 and TRBJ1-5): ETGVTQSPTHLIKTRGQQVTLRCSSQSGHNTVSWYQQALGQGPQFIFQYYREEENGRGNFPPRFSGLQFPNYSSELNVNALELDDSALYLCASSGPGQNQPQHFGDGTRLSIL.

This chain links TRBV30 with TRBJ1-5, with TRBD1 matching over 9 bases. The germline V gene has CDR1 GTSNPN and CDR2 SVGIG (reference sequence). Losses at the gene ends were 2 bases for V and 7 bases for J; bases not matched to a gene: 12. The CDR3 is 16 residues long. CDR3 DNA sequence: TGTGCCTGGAGTCCGGGACAGGGCCTTTTGAGGCAGCCCCAGCATTTT. Protein sequence: CAWSPGQGLLRQPQHF.

This clone occurred a few times. This chain connects TRBV2 to TRBJ2-3, with D hard to call. Germline V gene data show CDR1 as SNHLY and CDR2 as FYNNEI. V was clipped by 2 bases and J by 0 bases, with 9 bases between them. The CDR3 extends over 15 amino acids. CDR3 loop: CASSESGPSTDTQYF. DNA for the CDR3: TGTGCCAGCAGTGAATCAGGCCCTAGCACAGATACGCAGTATTTT.

This clone was counted between two and nine times. The chain links TRBV15 to TRBJ1-4; maybe TRBD1 (6 bases). Germline lookup yields CDR1 LNHNV and CDR2 YYDKDF (reference sequence). Trimming pared 5 bases from V and 7 bases from J, leaving 20 bases between. CDR3 length equals 16 residues. Here the CDR3 reads CATSSGGGRRGEKLFF. For the CDR3, the DNA is TGTGCCACCAGCTCAGGCGGGGGCCGAAGGGGTGAAAAACTGTTTTTT.

The chain employs TRBV5-1 and TRBJ2-7; D not resolved. CDR3 length: 14 amino acids. V was pared by 0 bases and J by 4 bases, with 11 bases between. CDR1 and CDR2 (germline): SGHRS, YFSETQ. The DNA for the CDR3 is TGCGCCAGCAGCTTGGAATCGCAGGATTACGAGCAGTACTTC. This encodes CASSLESQDYEQYF.

This clone was seen a few times. The V and J genes are TRBV29-1 and TRBJ1-1; 7 bases are shared with TRBD1. Germline V gene data show CDR1 as SQVTM and CDR2 as ANQGSEA. The length of the CDR3 is 14 residues. Trimming took 5 bases from V and 0 from J; bases not matched to a gene: 6. The CDR3 sequence: CSVKGAGMNTEAFF. Here the CDR3 DNA reads TGCAGCGTTAAGGGGGCAGGGATGAACACTGAAGCTTTCTTT.

This clone was observed a handful of times. The chain has TRBV28 and TRBJ1-2; a weak D match, TRBD1 (6 bases). The V and J ends lost 5 bases and 5 bases respectively, with 12 bases between them. CDR3 length: 13 residues. Germline CDR1 is MDHEN and CDR2 is SYDVKM. The CDR3 region is CASSLQGGYGYTF. As DNA, the CDR3 is TGTGCCAGCAGTCTACAGGGCGGGTATGGCTACACCTTC.

This clone has a handful of counts. The chain joins TRBV6-5 to TRBJ2-7; D possibly corresponds to TRBD1 (6 bases). V shed 0 bases and J shed 4 bases, with 16 bases lying between them. The CDR3 is made up of 16 amino acids. CDR1 MNHEY and CDR2 SVGAGI come from the germline V gene. CDR3 residues: CASSYSSGDGSYEQYF. Here the CDR3 DNA reads TGTGCCAGCAGTTACTCGTCAGGGGACGGATCTTACGAGCAGTACTTC.

The chain joins TRBV5-1 to TRBJ1-4, with TRBD1 identical over 7 bases. This CDR3 is built from 14 residues. Germline V CDR1 and CDR2: SGHRS, YFSETQ. V was pared by 4 bases and J by 4 bases, with 4 bases of the junction left unmatched. The CDR3 DNA is TGCGCCAGCAGCGGGGGACAGATTAATGAAAAACTGTTTTTT. It specifies CASSGGQINEKLFF.

This clone was picked up a small number of times. This chain links TRBV5-1 with TRBJ2-2; 8 bases agree with TRBD2. This CDR3 is 14 amino acids long. The trim removed 3 bases at V and 7 bases at J, leaving 5 bases unmatched. Per germline, CDR1 SGHRS and CDR2 YFSETQ. The CDR3 loop reads CASSWRGAGGELFF. The CDR3 bases are TGCGCCAGCAGCTGGCGGGGGGCCGGCGGGGAGCTGTTTTTT.

This clone came up a few times. This chain joins TRBV5-4 and TRBJ2-5, with D perhaps TRBD2 (5 bases). The CDR3 spans 13 residues. V was cut by 4 bases and J by 5 bases, with 12 bases left in between. Germline CDR1 and CDR2: SGHNT and YYREEE (reference sequence). The DNA of the CDR3 is TGTGCCAGCAGCCCCGGGAACTGGGAGACCCAGTACTTC. Amino acid sequence: CASSPGNWETQYF. The complete variable domain, with remaining parts taken from reference TRBV5-4 and TRBJ2-5, reads ETGVTQSPTHLIKTRGQQVTLRCSSQSGHNTVSWYQQALGQGPQFIFQYYREEENGRGNFPPRFSGLQFPNYSSELNVNALELDDSALYLCASSPGNWETQYFGPGTRLLVL.

This clone was seen more than once but under ten times. The chain recombines TRBV7-2 with TRBJ1-2; a possible D gene is TRBD1 (6 bases). Germline V gene sequence: CDR1 SGHTA, CDR2 FQGNSA. The V gene lost 5 bases and the J gene lost 5 bases, with 12 bases spanning the gap. The CDR3 extends over 13 amino acids. The CDR3 DNA reads TGTGCCAGCAGCCCGGACAGTTATTATGGCTACACCTTC. Its translation: CASSPDSYYGYTF.